These 23 T cell receptor beta chains came from one sample sequenced in a study of blood T cell repertoires in COVID-19. Assay used: immunoSEQ multiplex PCR; TCRdb lists only in-frame clones, some missing. The sample lists about 190,000 clones; less than 85% were seen once. Sequencing used peripheral blood. These receptors all come from a woman in her 50s with acute or convalescent COVID-19.

The chain couples TRBV19 to TRBJ2-7; 7 bases line up with TRBD2. The germline CDR1 and CDR2 sequences are LNHDA and SQIVND (reference sequence). This CDR3 region has 14 residues. V dropped 7 bases and J dropped 1; count of bases not matched to a gene: 7. The CDR3 is CASKHGGGSYEQYF. Written as DNA, the CDR3 is TGTGCCAGTAAACATGGCGGGGGATCCTACGAGCAGTACTTC.

The chain links TRBV27 to TRBJ1-1; D is unclear. Germline V CDR1 and CDR2: MNHEY, SMNVEV (reference sequence). V lost 5 bases and J 3 bases, leaving 13 bases between the germline ends. The CDR3 is 14 amino acids. CDR3 in amino acids: CASSDYIGYTEAFF. CDR3 DNA sequence: TGTGCCAGCAGTGACTACATCGGATACACTGAAGCTTTCTTT.

The chain uses TRBV5-4 and TRBJ1-2; TRBD1 matches 10 bases. V lost 7 bases to trimming and J lost 3 bases; unmatched junction nucleotides: 12. The CDR3 totals 16 residues. Germline V gene data show CDR1 as SGHNT and CDR2 as YYREEE (reference sequence). CDR3 nucleotide sequence: TGTGCCAGCCACCCGTTGACAGGGGGCATGGACTATGGCTACACCTTC. Its protein is CASHPLTGGMDYGYTF.

V gene TRBV7-8 combines with J gene TRBJ2-1, with a weak D call TRBD1 (5 bases). This CDR3 contains 15 residues. V was cut by 1 base and J by 6 bases, with 13 bases left in between. Germline loops: CDR1 SGHVS, CDR2 FQNEAQ. CDR3 loop: CASSLEDKRLNEQFF. For the CDR3, the DNA is TGTGCCAGCAGCTTAGAGGACAAACGGCTCAATGAGCAGTTCTTC.

J is TRBJ1-1 and V is TRBV10-3; no definite D call. Germline V gene data show CDR1 as ENHRY and CDR2 as SYGVKD. The germline V and J ends were trimmed by 2 bases and 8 bases, with 9 bases remaining between them. This CDR3 has 12 amino acids. The DNA of the CDR3 is TGTGCCATCAGTGAGGGAGGGAGGGAAGCTTTCTTT. This codes for CAISEGGREAFF.

The chain links TRBV7-2 to TRBJ1-5, with TRBD1 matching 9 bases. The CDR3 spans 14 residues. Germline V gives CDR1 SGHTA, CDR2 FQGNSA. The trim removed 6 bases at V and 2 bases at J, leaving 2 bases unmatched. The CDR3 reads CASRTGGGNQPQHF. CDR3 coding DNA: TGTGCCAGCAGGACAGGGGGTGGCAATCAGCCCCAGCATTTT.

There are a few counts of this clone. The genes are TRBV19 and TRBJ1-2; D perhaps matches TRBD1 (5 bases). The CDR3 totals 15 residues. Germline loops: CDR1 LNHDA, CDR2 SQIVND (reference sequence). Trimming cost V 5 bases and J 8 bases, with 21 bases left between them. CDR3 nucleotides: TGTGCCAGTAGTTCGCTACCTCAGGGCCAGGACGGCTACACCTTC. Protein: CASSSLPQGQDGYTF.

The chain carries TRBV9 and TRBJ2-2; 7 bases map to TRBD1. V was pared by 1 base and J by 2 bases, with 5 bases of the junction left unmatched. CDR3 length: 16 residues. CDR1 and CDR2 (germline): SGDLS, YYNGEE. CDR3 bases: TGTGCCAGCAGCGTACGTTGGGACAGAAACACCGGGGAGCTGTTTTTT. It encodes CASSVRWDRNTGELFF.

The rearrangement uses TRBV19 and TRBJ1-4; D not certain. V lost 5 bases, J lost 7 bases, and 11 bases lay in between. Germline V gene data show CDR1 as LNHDA and CDR2 as SQIVND (reference sequence). The CDR3 totals 13 residues. The CDR3 region is CASSALPGEKLFF. DNA for the CDR3: TGTGCCAGTAGTGCCCTTCCGGGTGAAAAACTGTTTTTT.

The J gene is TRBJ1-2, the V gene TRBV6-5, with D possibly TRBD1 on 6 matching bases. CDR1 MNHEY and CDR2 SVGAGI come from the germline V gene. This CDR3 has 15 residues. V was shortened by 7 bases and J by 0 bases, with 15 bases between the two germline ends. CDR3: CASNPTGPANYGYTF. The DNA of the CDR3 is TGTGCCAGCAACCCGACAGGCCCCGCTAACTATGGCTACACCTTC.

The chain couples TRBV6-5 to TRBJ2-1; tentatively, D is TRBD1 (6 bases). This CDR3 comprises 16 residues. V was clipped by 2 bases and J by 5 bases, with 16 bases between them. The V gene's germline CDR1 is MNHEY and CDR2 SVGAGI. In nucleotides, the CDR3 is TGTGCCAGCAGTTACGGAAGGGGGAAGTGGAACAATGAGCAGTTCTTC. Protein: CASSYGRGKWNNEQFF.

J is TRBJ2-2 and V is TRBV6-1, with 9 positions matching TRBD1. Germline V gene data show CDR1 as MNHNS and CDR2 as SASEGT. The length of the CDR3 is 16 residues. Trimming removed 3 bases from V and 5 bases from J; junction bases left unmatched: 7. The CDR3, as DNA: TGTGCCAGCAGTGATCAGGGACAGGGTATAACCGGGGAGCTGTTTTTT. It specifies CASSDQGQGITGELFF.

This clone has a handful of counts. V and J are TRBV10-3 and TRBJ1-2; D is perhaps TRBD1 (5 bases). Trimming took 4 bases from V and 2 from J, leaving 11 bases between them. The V gene's germline CDR1 is ENHRY and CDR2 SYGVKD. The CDR3 loop spans 14 amino acids. The CDR3 region is CAISGQLNNYGYTF. The CDR3 DNA sequence: TGTGCCATCAGTGGACAGTTAAACAACTATGGCTACACCTTC.

This sequence joins TRBV19 and TRBJ2-2, with a tentative D call TRBD2 (6 bases). The CDR3 has 15 amino acids. Germline CDR1 reads LNHDA; CDR2 reads SQIVND (reference sequence). V shed 6 bases and J shed 4 bases, with 15 bases lying between them. The CDR3 DNA reads TGTGCCAGTAGCACCGGGAGCACAAGCACCGGGGAGCTGTTTTTT. Its translation is CASSTGSTSTGELFF.

The chain has TRBV14 and TRBJ2-6, with 7 nucleotides matching TRBD2. Germline loops: CDR1 SGHDN, CDR2 FVKESK. This CDR3 spans 19 amino acids. Losses at the gene ends were 0 bases for V and 1 base for J; bases not matched to a gene: 9. The CDR3 is CASSQEPGGPTSGANVLTF. The CDR3 coding sequence is TGTGCCAGCAGCCAAGAGCCGGGGGGACCCACGTCTGGGGCCAACGTCCTGACTTTC.

The V and J genes are TRBV7-8 and TRBJ2-2, with 9 bases aligning to TRBD1. V shed 1 base, J shed 5 bases, and the junction held 5 bases outside the gene matches. Germline V gene sequence: CDR1 SGHVS, CDR2 FQNEAQ. The CDR3 has 16 residues. The DNA for the CDR3 is TGTGCCAGCAGCTTAGGACAGGGGGGGAGGACCGGGGAGCTGTTTTTT. Its translation: CASSLGQGGRTGELFF.

This sequence joins TRBV28 and TRBJ1-5; tentatively, D is TRBD1 (5 bases). The CDR3 has 17 amino acids. V was shortened by 3 bases and J by 0 bases, with 15 bases between the two germline ends. The V gene's germline CDR1 is MDHEN and CDR2 SYDVKM. CDR3 residues: CASSFGGGTYSNQPQHF. The CDR3 coding sequence is TGTGCCAGCAGTTTTGGGGGGGGGACCTATAGCAATCAGCCCCAGCATTTT. Full variable domain (missing parts from reference TRBV28 and TRBJ1-5): DVKVTQSSRYLVKRTGEKVFLECVQDMDHENMFWYRQDPGLGLRLIYFSYDVKMKEKGDIPEGYSVSREKKERFSLILESASTNQTSMYLCASSFGGGTYSNQPQHFGDGTRLSIL.

This sequence joins TRBV7-9 and TRBJ2-1, with 9 bases that match TRBD2. The germline V gene has CDR1 SEHNR and CDR2 FQNEAQ (reference sequence). V shed 9 bases and J 0 bases; nucleotides not matched to a gene: 6. The CDR3 is 15 amino acids. CDR3 nucleotide sequence: TGTGCCAGGAAGACTAGCGGTAGCTCCTACAATGAGCAGTTCTTC. This translates into CARKTSGSSYNEQFF.

The chain employs TRBV6-5 and TRBJ1-6, with D unclear. V shed 6 bases and J shed 13 bases, with 13 bases lying between them. Germline V CDR1 and CDR2: MNHEY, SVGAGI. The CDR3 length is 12 residues. CDR3 loop: CASRPTPAPLHF. CDR3 in DNA: TGTGCCAGCAGACCGACACCCGCCCCCCTCCACTTT.

The V and J genes are TRBV7-9 and TRBJ1-4; D possibly corresponds to TRBD1 (6 bases). CDR1 is SEHNR, CDR2 FQNEAQ, per germline (reference sequence). The V end lost 5 bases, the J end lost 6 bases, and 16 bases lay between the germline ends. The CDR3 has 15 residues. CDR3 loop: CASSERGGEDEKLFF. As DNA, the CDR3 is TGTGCCAGCAGCGAACGAGGGGGAGAGGATGAAAAACTGTTTTTT.

The chain links TRBV5-1 to TRBJ1-1, with TRBD1 identical over 9 bases. Germline assignment: CDR1 SGHRS and CDR2 YFSETQ. Unmatched junction bases numbered 8, after V lost 4 bases and J lost 7 bases. CDR3 size: 14 residues. This CDR3 reads CASSIGQGPYEAFF. In nucleotides, the CDR3 is TGCGCCAGCAGCATCGGACAGGGGCCATATGAAGCTTTCTTT.

The CDR3 region is CASSRQTGVNTEAFF. The CDR3, as DNA: TGTGCCAGCAGCCGCCAGACAGGTGTGAACACTGAAGCTTTCTTT. The chain couples TRBV11-2 to TRBJ1-1, with D possibly matching TRBD1 (6 bases). The ends were cut back, 5 bases at V and 0 bases at J, with 13 bases in the middle. The germline V gene has CDR1 SGHAT and CDR2 FQNNGV. The CDR3 contains 15 residues.

In this sample, this clone turned up once. The V and J genes are TRBV5-5 and TRBJ2-7; D is uncertain. Germline V gene data show CDR1 as SGHKS and CDR2 as YYEKEE (reference sequence). V was trimmed by 2 bases and J by 0 bases, leaving 6 bases between them. This CDR3 has 13 amino acids. Here the CDR3 DNA reads TGTGCCAGCAGCTTTACATTCTCCTACGAGCAGTACTTC. Translating it yields CASSFTFSYEQYF.